This T cell receptor beta chain was sequenced in a study of CD8 T cells in ankylosing spondylitis. Findings and caveats of the study: A motif of 8 or 9 highly homologous TCR beta variants was seen as apparently characteristic of ankylosing spondylitis blood.

In this sample, this clonotype turned up a few times. The target antigen is unknown. This CDR3 is built from 14 residues. Germline trimming cut 7 bases from V and 3 bases from J; bases unmatched to any gene: 3. Quantitative 5'-RACE with molecular barcodes produced the TCR beta libraries. TCRdb reprocessed the 5' RACE reads via MiXCR and lists one record per CDR3 protein. The sample lists roughly 700,000 distinct CDR3 sequences; over 15% were seen once. Sequences were obtained from blood, either unsorted or a sorted T cell fraction (not recorded which). The genes are TRBV12-3 or TRBV12-4 and TRBJ2-1; 10 nucleotides agree with TRBD2. The TCR originated in a male donor with ankylosing spondylitis. In DNA, the CDR3 is TGTGCCAGCACCACTAGCGGGAACTACAATGAGCAGTTCTTC. Translation: CASTTSGNYNEQFF.